Shown below are 17 T cell receptor beta chains from a single sample sequenced in a study of cytomegalovirus exposure and HLA in healthy donors. 13 Jbeta primers and 60 Vbeta primers were used for the PCR. The method was immunoSEQ multiplex PCR; TCRdb's version includes in-frame clones alone and lacks a portion of them. Among approximately 220,000 clones, approximately 80% were seen once, and the ten largest hold about 3.1%. The sample was PBMCs. The origin of the receptors is a man aged 25-40 years in good health and CMV-seronegative.

This clone came up a few times. The chain is built from TRBV9 and TRBJ2-5, with TRBD2 matching over 7 bases. The CDR3 totals 16 residues. Germline values: CDR1 SGDLS, CDR2 YYNGEE. The J segment lost 3 bases and the V segment lost 2 bases, leaving 10 bases of the junction unmatched. DNA of the CDR3: TGTGCCAGCAGCGTGACCCCTCGGGGGGTTAAAGAGACCCAGTACTTC. This translates into CASSVTPRGVKETQYF.

Regarding this clone: At one end the junction does not follow the germline gene, possibly because of a read error. V usage is TRBV19 and J usage is TRBJ2-6; 8 positions match TRBD2. Per germline, CDR1 LNHDA and CDR2 SQIVND (reference sequence). This CDR3 is 17 amino acids long. The CDR3 sequence is CASTGGGPSSGASVLTF. CDR3 in DNA: TGTGCCAGTACGGGCGGGGGGCCTTCCTCTGGGGCCAGCGTCCTGACTTTC.

The gene calls are TRBV28 and TRBJ2-1, with 12 bases identical to TRBD1. This CDR3 spans 15 amino acids. Germline V gene sequence: CDR1 MDHEN, CDR2 SYDVKM. V trimming: 5 bases; J trimming: 8 bases; junction bases outside the gene matches: 7. CDR3 sequence: CASSLTGTGGYEQFF. The CDR3 DNA is TGTGCCAGCAGTCTGACCGGGACAGGGGGCTATGAGCAGTTCTTC.

The gene calls are TRBV10-3 and TRBJ2-5; 9 bases line up with TRBD1. Germline V gives CDR1 ENHRY, CDR2 SYGVKD. V was pared by 2 bases and J by 1 base, with 8 bases of the junction left unmatched. This CDR3 spans 17 amino acids. For the CDR3, the DNA is TGTGCCATCAGTGAGACGCTAGGACAGGGGTTCCAAGAGACCCAGTACTTC. Translating gives CAISETLGQGFQETQYF.

V and J are TRBV28 and TRBJ2-3, with D possibly TRBD2 on 7 matching bases. The CDR3 is 12 residues long. Trimming took 8 bases from V and 7 from J, leaving 13 bases between them. CDR1 and CDR2 from the germline V gene are MDHEN and SYDVKM. The CDR3 region has the DNA TGTGCCAGCGAAGGGGGGGTAAATACGCAGTATTTT. It translates to CASEGGVNTQYF. Together with reference TRBV28 and TRBJ2-3, the CDR3 gives the full variable domain: DVKVTQSSRYLVKRTGEKVFLECVQDMDHENMFWYRQDPGLGLRLIYFSYDVKMKEKGDIPEGYSVSREKKERFSLILESASTNQTSMYLCASEGGVNTQYFGPGTRLTVL.

The chain recombines TRBV5-5 with TRBJ1-5; a weak D match, TRBD1 (6 bases). This CDR3 spans 14 amino acids. CDR1 SGHKS and CDR2 YYEKEE come from the germline V gene (reference sequence). V was trimmed by 4 bases and J by 3 bases, leaving 11 bases between them. The CDR3 protein is CASSLTGINQPQHF. CDR3 DNA: TGTGCCAGCAGCCTGACAGGTATCAATCAGCCCCAGCATTTT.

This clone was observed a few times. An end of the junction differs from the germline gene, which may be a read error. The genes are TRBV15 and TRBJ1-1, with 7 bases that match TRBD1. CDR1 and CDR2 (germline): LNHNV, YYDKDF (reference sequence). This CDR3 contains 13 residues. The CDR3 loop reads CASRGRGDTEAFF. The CDR3 nucleotides are TGTGCCTCCAGGGGCAGGGGGGACACTGAAGCTTTCTTT.

The J gene is TRBJ1-6, the V gene TRBV5-1; maybe TRBD1 (6 bases). The V end was cut by 0 bases, the J end by 6 bases, with 19 bases between. This CDR3 is built from 18 residues. Germline lookup yields CDR1 SGHRS and CDR2 YFSETQ. CDR3 amino acids: CASSLEIGGREGNSPLHF. The CDR3, as DNA: TGCGCCAGCAGCTTGGAAATCGGGGGCAGGGAGGGTAATTCACCCCTCCACTTT.

This chain's CDR3 is CASSFGDEKLFF. As DNA, the CDR3 is TGTGCCAGCAGCTTCGGGGATGAAAAACTGTTTTTT. This sequence joins TRBV5-4 and TRBJ1-4, with no clear D. V was trimmed by 2 bases and J by 6 bases, leaving 5 bases between them. This CDR3 contains 12 residues. Germline V CDR1 and CDR2: SGHNT, YYREEE (reference sequence).

V is TRBV2 and J is TRBJ1-6; 7 bases are a match to TRBD1. The CDR3 is 14 residues long. CDR1 is SNHLY and CDR2 is FYNNEI in the germline V gene. With 4 bases clipped from V and 10 bases from J, the junction kept 7 bases outside the gene matches. The CDR3 protein is CASSGQGERSPLHF. The CDR3 region has the DNA TGTGCCAGCAGTGGTCAGGGGGAGAGATCACCCCTCCACTTT.

This clone was seen a handful of times. This chain connects TRBV19 to TRBJ1-5; 9 bases fit TRBD1. CDR1 LNHDA and CDR2 SQIVND come from the germline V gene (reference sequence). The CDR3 is 14 amino acids. V was clipped by 2 bases and J by 6 bases; unmatched bases: 2. The CDR3 DNA follows: TGTGCCAGTAGTATATACAGGGGGCCTCAGCCCCAGCATTTT. Its translation: CASSIYRGPQPQHF.

The rearrangement links TRBV5-1 to TRBJ2-2; a weak D match, TRBD2 (6 bases). Per the germline V gene, CDR1 is SGHRS and CDR2 is YFSETQ. Trimming removed 0 bases from V and 7 bases from J, with 13 bases in between. The length of the CDR3 is 15 residues. The CDR3, as DNA: TGCGCCAGCAGCTTGGTACGGGGGAGGATCGGGGAGCTGTTTTTT. Amino acid sequence: CASSLVRGRIGELFF.

The genes are TRBV9 and TRBJ1-1; no clear D gene. CDR3 length equals 14 residues. Germline CDR1 SGDLS, CDR2 YYNGEE. The V end was cut by 3 bases, the J end by 7 bases, with 16 bases between. The CDR3 is CASSAPWRPGEAFF. CDR3 DNA sequence: TGTGCCAGCAGCGCCCCGTGGAGGCCCGGTGAAGCTTTCTTT.

This clone was detected only once. This chain joins TRBV28 and TRBJ2-4, with D perhaps TRBD1 (6 bases). CDR1 MDHEN and CDR2 SYDVKM come from the germline V gene. The CDR3 covers 16 residues. Trimming stripped 6 bases from V and 0 bases from J, with 15 bases between. The CDR3 loop is CASRVAGVLAKNIQYF. The DNA of the CDR3 is TGTGCCAGCAGGGTGGCAGGGGTACTAGCCAAAAACATTCAGTACTTC.

V is TRBV5-1 and J is TRBJ2-5, with a possible D match to TRBD2 (5 bases). This CDR3 is 13 amino acids long. Germline lookup yields CDR1 SGHRS and CDR2 YFSETQ. Trimming removed 6 bases from V and 5 bases from J, with 14 bases in between. CDR3 protein: CASTRGRGETQYF. For the CDR3, the DNA is TGCGCCAGCACCCGGGGTCGCGGGGAGACCCAGTACTTC.

The chain recombines TRBV27 with TRBJ1-6; unclear D gene. This CDR3 is 14 amino acids long. V was clipped by 8 bases and J by 8 bases, with 16 bases between them. Germline V gene lookup returns CDR1 MNHEY and CDR2 SMNVEV (reference sequence). Here the CDR3 reads CASAPSGNYSPLHF. The DNA for the CDR3 is TGTGCCAGCGCCCCCTCGGGTAATTATTCACCCCTCCACTTT.

The DNA for the CDR3 is TGTGCCAGCAGCGTAGAGGCAGGGATGGAGGGCTACACCTTC. Protein: CASSVEAGMEGYTF. This rearrangement joins TRBV9 to TRBJ1-2; weak D call: TRBD1 (5 bases). V was cut by 0 bases and J by 8 bases, with 14 bases left in between. Germline V lookup: CDR1 SGDLS, CDR2 YYNGEE. This CDR3 contains 14 residues.